The subject of this entry is one TCR beta chain. This sample is part of a study of technical replicates of blood from a handful of donors. Some clones are missing from TCRdb's copy, which holds only in-frame ones; the method was immunoSEQ multiplex PCR. The sample yields 55,000 to 70,000 clones, 89% seen once. The CDR3 spans 12 residues. Germline CDR1 SGHRS, CDR2 YFSETQ. V lost 4 bases, J lost 4 bases, and 1 base stayed unmatched. The V and J genes are TRBV5-1 and TRBJ1-2, with 7 bases aligning to TRBD1. The sequence was collected from a human donor in good health. Some clones in this sample may be carry-over from other donors' samples. Sequencing input: PBMCs. CDR3 residues: CASSRDSYGYTF. CDR3 DNA sequence: TGCGCCAGCAGCCGGGACAGCTATGGCTACACCTTC.